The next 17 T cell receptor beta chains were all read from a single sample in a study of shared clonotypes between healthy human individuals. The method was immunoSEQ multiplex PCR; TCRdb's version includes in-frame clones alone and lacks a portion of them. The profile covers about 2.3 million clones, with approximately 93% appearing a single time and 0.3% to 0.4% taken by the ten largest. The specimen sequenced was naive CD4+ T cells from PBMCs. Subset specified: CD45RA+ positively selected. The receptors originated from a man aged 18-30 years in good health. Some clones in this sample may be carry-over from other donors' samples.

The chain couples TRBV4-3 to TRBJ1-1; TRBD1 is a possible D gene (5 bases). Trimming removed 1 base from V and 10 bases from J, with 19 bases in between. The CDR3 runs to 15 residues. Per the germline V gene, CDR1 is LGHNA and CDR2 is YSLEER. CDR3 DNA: TGCGCCAGCAGCCAAGTTGTAGGTCCGGGGGAGGGAGCTTTCTTT. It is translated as CASSQVVGPGEGAFF.

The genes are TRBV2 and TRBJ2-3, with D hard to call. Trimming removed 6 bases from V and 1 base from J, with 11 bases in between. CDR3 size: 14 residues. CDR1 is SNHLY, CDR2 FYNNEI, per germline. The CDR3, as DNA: TGTGCCAGCAGCACCAGCTTGGGCACAGATACGCAGTATTTT. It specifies CASSTSLGTDTQYF.

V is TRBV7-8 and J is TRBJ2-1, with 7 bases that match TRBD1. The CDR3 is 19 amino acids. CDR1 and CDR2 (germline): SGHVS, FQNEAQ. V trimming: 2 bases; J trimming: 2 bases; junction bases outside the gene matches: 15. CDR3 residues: CASSLRSGKQGNPYNEQFF. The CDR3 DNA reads TGTGCCAGCAGCTTAAGGTCCGGGAAACAGGGGAACCCCTACAATGAGCAGTTCTTC.

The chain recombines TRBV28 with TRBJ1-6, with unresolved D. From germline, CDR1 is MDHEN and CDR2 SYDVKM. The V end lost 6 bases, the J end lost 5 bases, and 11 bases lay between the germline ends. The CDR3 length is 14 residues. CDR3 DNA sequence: TGTGCCAGCAGCCCGACGGTCCATAATTCACCCCTCCACTTT. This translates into CASSPTVHNSPLHF.

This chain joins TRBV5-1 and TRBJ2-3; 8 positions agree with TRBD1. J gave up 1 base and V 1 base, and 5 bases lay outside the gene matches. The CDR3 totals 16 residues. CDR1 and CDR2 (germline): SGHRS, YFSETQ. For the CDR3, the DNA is TGCGCCAGCAGCTTGACCGGACAGGGTCGCACAGATACGCAGTATTTT. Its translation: CASSLTGQGRTDTQYF.

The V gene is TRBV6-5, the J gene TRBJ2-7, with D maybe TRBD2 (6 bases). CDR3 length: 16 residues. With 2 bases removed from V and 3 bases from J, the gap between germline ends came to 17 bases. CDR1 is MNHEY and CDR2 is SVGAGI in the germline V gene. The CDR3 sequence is CASSYREGLGLYEQYF. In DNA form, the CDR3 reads TGTGCCAGCAGTTACCGTGAGGGATTGGGACTCTACGAGCAGTACTTC.

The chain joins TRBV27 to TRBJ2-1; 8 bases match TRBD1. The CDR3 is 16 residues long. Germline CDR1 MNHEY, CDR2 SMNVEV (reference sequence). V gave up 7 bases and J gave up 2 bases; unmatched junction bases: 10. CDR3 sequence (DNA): TGTGCCAGCACCTTCATAGACAGGGGCACCTACAATGAGCAGTTCTTC. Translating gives CASTFIDRGTYNEQFF.

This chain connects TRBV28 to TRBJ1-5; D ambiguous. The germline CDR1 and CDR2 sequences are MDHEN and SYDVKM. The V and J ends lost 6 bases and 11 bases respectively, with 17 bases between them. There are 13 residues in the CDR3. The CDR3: CASSNLKRRTQHF. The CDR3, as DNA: TGTGCCAGCAGCAACCTGAAGCGTAGAACCCAGCATTTT. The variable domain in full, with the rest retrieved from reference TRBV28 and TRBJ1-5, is DVKVTQSSRYLVKRTGEKVFLECVQDMDHENMFWYRQDPGLGLRLIYFSYDVKMKEKGDIPEGYSVSREKKERFSLILESASTNQTSMYLCASSNLKRRTQHFGDGTRLSIL.

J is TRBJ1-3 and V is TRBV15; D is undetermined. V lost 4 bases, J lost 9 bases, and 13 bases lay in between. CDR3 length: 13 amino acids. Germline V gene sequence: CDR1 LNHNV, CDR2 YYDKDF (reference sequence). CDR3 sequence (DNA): TGTGCCACCAGCACCACTACCTCGGGCACCATATATTTT. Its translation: CATSTTTSGTIYF.

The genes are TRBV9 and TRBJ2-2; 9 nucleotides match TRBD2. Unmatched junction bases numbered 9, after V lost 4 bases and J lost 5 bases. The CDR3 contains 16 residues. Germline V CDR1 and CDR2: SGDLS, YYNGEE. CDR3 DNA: TGTGCCAGCAGCCCCACAGCGGGAGGATCTACCGGGGAGCTGTTTTTT. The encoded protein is CASSPTAGGSTGELFF.

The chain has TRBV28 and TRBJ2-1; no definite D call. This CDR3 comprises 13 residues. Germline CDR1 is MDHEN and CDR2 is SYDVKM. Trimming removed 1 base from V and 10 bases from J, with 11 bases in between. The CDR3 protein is CASSLYKGREQFF. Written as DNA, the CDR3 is TGTGCCAGCAGTTTATATAAGGGCAGGGAGCAGTTCTTC.

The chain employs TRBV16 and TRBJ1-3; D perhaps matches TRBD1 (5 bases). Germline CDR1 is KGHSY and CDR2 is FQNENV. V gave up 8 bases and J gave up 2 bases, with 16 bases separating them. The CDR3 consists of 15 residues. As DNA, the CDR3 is TGTGCCAGCCGTCGGCTGGCAGGGACTGGAAACACCATATATTTT. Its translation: CASRRLAGTGNTIYF. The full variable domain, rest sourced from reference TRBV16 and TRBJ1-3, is GEEVAQTPKHLVRGEGQKAKLYCAPIKGHSYVFWYQQVLKNEFKFLISFQNENVFDETGMPKERFSAKCLPNSPCSLEIQATKLEDSAVYFCASRRLAGTGNTIYFGEGSWLTVV.

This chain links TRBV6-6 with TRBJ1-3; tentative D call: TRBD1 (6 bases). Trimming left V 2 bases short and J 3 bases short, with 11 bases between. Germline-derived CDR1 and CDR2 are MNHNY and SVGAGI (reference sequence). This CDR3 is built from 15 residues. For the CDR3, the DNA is TGTGCCAGCAGTTACGCCGGGGGCCATGGAAACACCATATATTTT. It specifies CASSYAGGHGNTIYF.

CDR3 bases: TGTGCCAGCACCCCCGGGGGCTTTTTGGAGACCCAGTACTTC. It codes for CASTPGGFLETQYF. This chain links TRBV28 with TRBJ2-5, with D perhaps being TRBD1 or TRBD2 (6 bases each). Trimming took 7 bases from V and 5 from J, leaving 17 bases between them. The CDR3 has 14 residues. Germline lookup yields CDR1 MDHEN and CDR2 SYDVKM.

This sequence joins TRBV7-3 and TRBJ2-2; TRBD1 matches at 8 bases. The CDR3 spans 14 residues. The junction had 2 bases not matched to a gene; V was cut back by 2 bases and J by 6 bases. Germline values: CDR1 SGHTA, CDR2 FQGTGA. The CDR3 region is CASSLDRGAGELFF. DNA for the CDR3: TGTGCCAGCAGCTTAGACAGGGGTGCCGGGGAGCTGTTTTTT. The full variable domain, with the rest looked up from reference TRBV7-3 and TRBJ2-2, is GAGVSQTPSNKVTEKGKYVELRCDPISGHTALYWYRQSLGQGPEFLIYFQGTGAADDSGLPNDRFFAVRPEGSVSTLKIQRTERGDSAVYLCASSLDRGAGELFFGEGSRLTVL.

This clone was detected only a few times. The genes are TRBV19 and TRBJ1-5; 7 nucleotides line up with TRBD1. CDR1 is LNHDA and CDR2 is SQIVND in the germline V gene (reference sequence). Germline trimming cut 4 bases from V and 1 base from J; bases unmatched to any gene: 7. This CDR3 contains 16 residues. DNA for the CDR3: TGTGCCAGTAGTACCCGGACAGGCGTGAGCAATCAGCCCCAGCATTTT. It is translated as CASSTRTGVSNQPQHF.

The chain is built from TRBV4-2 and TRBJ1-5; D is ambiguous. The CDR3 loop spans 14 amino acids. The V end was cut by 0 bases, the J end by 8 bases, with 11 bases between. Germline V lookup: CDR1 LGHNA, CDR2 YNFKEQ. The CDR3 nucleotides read TGTGCCAGCAGCCAAGATTACCGTCCAGAGCCCCAGCATTTT. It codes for CASSQDYRPEPQHF.